A selection of T cell receptor beta chains follows, all from one sample in a study of cytomegalovirus exposure and HLA in healthy donors. Data came from immunoSEQ multiplex PCR; TCRdb stores just in-frame clones and leaves some out. The sample contains tens of thousands of clones, around 76% of which appear only once. Sequenced: PBMCs. These receptor sequences come from a man between 50 and 59 years old in good health and CMV-seronegative. CDR3s include the opening cysteine and the closing phenylalanine or tryptophan. The D gene is left open where the match is weak. Not all rows give a size; the values are once, few, many and, for expanded clones, a class.

j_call d_call v_call clone_size cdr3_aa cdr3_nt
TRBJ2-7 TRBD1 TRBV2 - CASRAGTGPYEQYF TGTGCCAGCAGAGCCGGGACAGGACCCTACGAGCAGTACTTC
TRBJ1-5 TRBD1 TRBV2 - CASRESGQGVGQPQHF TGTGCCAGCAGGGAGTCGGGACAGGGGGTAGGGCAGCCCCAGCATTTT
TRBJ1-5 - TRBV12-5 - CASGIGRGQPQHF TGTGCTAGTGGTATAGGCCGGGGACAGCCCCAGCATTTT
TRBJ2-3 TRBD2 TRBV7-8 - CASSLLAGSTDTQYF TGTGCCAGCAGCTTACTAGCGGGGAGCACAGATACGCAGTATTTT
TRBJ2-5 TRBD1 TRBV5-1 once CASSLYGDSLETQYF TGCGCCAGCAGCTTGTACGGGGACAGCCTAGAGACCCAGTACTTC
TRBJ1-5 TRBD1 TRBV19 - CASSLDREGQPQHF TGTGCCAGTAGTTTGGACAGGGAGGGTCAGCCCCAGCATTTT
TRBJ2-7 - TRBV6-5 - CASTKGVSYEQYF TGTGCCAGCACTAAGGGGGTGTCCTACGAGCAGTACTTC
TRBJ2-1 - TRBV28 - CASSRLSLLSYNEQFF TGTGCCAGCAGCCGCCTAAGTCTCCTATCCTACAATGAGCAGTTCTTC
TRBJ2-7 - TRBV7-7 - CASSSTGSYEQYF TGTGCTAGCAGCTCGACGGGTTCCTACGAGCAGTACTTC
TRBJ1-1 - TRBV6-5 - CASRIGGMWDTEAFF TGTGCCAGCAGGATCGGGGGAATGTGGGACACTGAAGCTTTCTTT
TRBJ2-2 TRBD2 TRBV29-1 - CSVQRLAGTNTGELFF TGCAGCGTCCAGCGACTAGCGGGAACGAACACCGGGGAGCTGTTTTTT
TRBJ2-1 TRBD2 TRBV11-2 - CASSSGLAAANEQFF TGTGCCAGCAGCTCAGGACTAGCGGCAGCCAATGAGCAGTTCTTC
TRBJ1-5 - TRBV19 - CASRVQGDQPQHF TGTGCCAGTAGGGTGCAGGGTGATCAGCCCCAGCATTTT
TRBJ2-1 - TRBV5-1 - CASSPDGTPPYRQFF TGCGCCAGCAGCCCGGACGGGACACCTCCGTACCGGCAGTTCTTC
TRBJ2-5 TRBD1 TRBV7-9 - CSSIIGQAETQYF TGTTCCAGCATAATCGGACAGGCCGAGACCCAGTACTTC
TRBJ1-1 - TRBV25-1 few CATQLGSLNTEAFF TGTGCTACCCAATTGGGCAGTTTGAACACTGAAGCTTTCTTT
TRBJ2-4 - TRBV19 - CASSRRGHSELAKNIQYF TGTGCCAGTAGTAGAAGGGGTCATTCTGAGCTAGCCAAAAACATTCAGTACTTC
TRBJ2-7 TRBD2 TRBV7-2 - CASSLSALAGRSEQYF TGTGCCAGCAGCTTATCGGCCTTAGCGGGGCGTTCAGAGCAGTACTTC
TRBJ2-5 - TRBV10-2 - CTSLGLDSETQYF TGCACCAGCCTCGGGTTAGACTCGGAGACCCAGTACTTC
TRBJ2-1 TRBD1 TRBV28 - CASANSGQGNNEQFF TGTGCCAGTGCAAATTCGGGACAGGGGAACAATGAGCAGTTCTTC
TRBJ2-3 - TRBV11-2 - CASSIPVGVGTDTQYF TGTGCCAGCAGCATACCCGTAGGGGTTGGGACAGATACGCAGTATTTT
TRBJ1-2 - TRBV28 once CASSFGSAPNYGYTF TGTGCCAGCAGTTTCGGGTCAGCCCCTAACTATGGCTACACCTTC
TRBJ1-5 TRBD1 TRBV19 - CASSIIFFGGQIHQPQHF TGTGCCAGTAGTATTATTTTCTTTGGGGGACAGATTCATCAGCCCCAGCATTTT
TRBJ2-3 TRBD2 TRBV4-3 once CASSPASGSGDTQYF TGCGCCAGCAGCCCCGCGAGCGGGAGTGGAGATACGCAGTATTTT
TRBJ2-7 - TRBV7-9 once CASSLADPGYEQYF TGTGCCAGCAGCTTAGCCGACCCAGGCTACGAGCAGTACTTC
TRBJ1-4 - TRBV19 - CASSTFGEKLFF TGTGCCAGTAGTACTTTCGGGGAAAAACTGTTTTTT
TRBJ1-6 TRBD1 TRBV5-1 - CASSRGQGSYNSPLHF TGCGCCAGCAGCCGGGGACAGGGCTCCTATAATTCACCCCTCCACTTT
TRBJ1-2 TRBD1 TRBV29-1 - CSVVGQGDYGYTF TGCAGCGTTGTGGGACAGGGGGACTATGGCTACACCTTC